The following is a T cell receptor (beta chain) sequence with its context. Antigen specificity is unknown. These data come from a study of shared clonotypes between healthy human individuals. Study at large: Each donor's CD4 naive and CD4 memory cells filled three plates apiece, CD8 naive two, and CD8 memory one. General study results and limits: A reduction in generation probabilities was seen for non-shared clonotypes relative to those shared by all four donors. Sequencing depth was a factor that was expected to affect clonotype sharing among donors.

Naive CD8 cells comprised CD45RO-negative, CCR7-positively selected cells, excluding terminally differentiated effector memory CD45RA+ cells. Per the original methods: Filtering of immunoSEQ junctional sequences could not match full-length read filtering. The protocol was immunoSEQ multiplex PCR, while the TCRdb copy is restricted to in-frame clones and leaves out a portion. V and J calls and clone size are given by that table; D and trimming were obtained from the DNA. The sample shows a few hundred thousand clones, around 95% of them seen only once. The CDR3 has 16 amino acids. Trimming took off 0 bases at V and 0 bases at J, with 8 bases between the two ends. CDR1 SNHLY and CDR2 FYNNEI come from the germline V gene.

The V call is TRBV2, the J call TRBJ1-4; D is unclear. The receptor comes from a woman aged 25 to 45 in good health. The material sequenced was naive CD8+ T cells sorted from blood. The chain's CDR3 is CASSEAQVATNEKLFF. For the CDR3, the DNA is TGTGCCAGCAGTGAAGCGCAGGTCGCAACTAATGAAAAACTGTTTTTT.